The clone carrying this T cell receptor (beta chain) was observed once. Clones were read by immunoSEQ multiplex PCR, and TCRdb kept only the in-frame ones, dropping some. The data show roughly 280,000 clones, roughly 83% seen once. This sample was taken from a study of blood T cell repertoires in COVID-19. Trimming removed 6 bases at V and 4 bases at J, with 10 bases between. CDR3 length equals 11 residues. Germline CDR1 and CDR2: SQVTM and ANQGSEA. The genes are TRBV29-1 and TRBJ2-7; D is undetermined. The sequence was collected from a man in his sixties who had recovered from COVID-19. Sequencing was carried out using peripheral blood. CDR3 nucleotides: TGCAGCGTGATGCTTCGGTACGAGCAGTACTTC. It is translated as CSVMLRYEQYF.